A single sample gave rise to the 6 T cell receptor beta chains below, sequenced in a study of post-analysis software for immune sequencing data. Study results and limitations: Relative to controls, patients had about five TRBV segments at higher frequency, with TRBV5-6, TRBV5-1 and TRBV20-1 among these.

TCR beta cDNA libraries included unique molecular identifiers. TCRdb ran MiXCR on the PCR reads and lists one entry per CDR3 protein. Here the sample spans some 690,000 distinct CDR3 sequences, roughly three fifths being singletons. These TCRs are of unknown antigen specificity. Sequencing input: blood. Source of these receptors: a girl aged 2 to 9 with multiple sclerosis.

The sample holds a few counts of this clonotype. This rearrangement joins TRBV12-3 or TRBV12-4 to TRBJ2-1; TRBD2 is a possible D gene (5 bases). The CDR3 is 10 residues long. The V end was cut by 7 bases, the J end by 12 bases, with 10 bases between. The CDR3 bases are TGTGCCAGCACCGGGAACCGGCAGTTCTTC. Its translation: CASTGNRQFF.

The chain's CDR3 is CASSLDGTDQPQHF. CDR3 coding DNA: TGCGCCAGCAGCTTGGACGGGACAGATCAGCCCCAGCATTTT. The rearrangement uses TRBV5-1 and TRBJ1-5; 7 nucleotides match TRBD1. The CDR3 totals 14 residues. Germline loops: CDR1 SGHRS, CDR2 YFSETQ. V dropped 0 bases and J dropped 5; count of bases not matched to a gene: 2.

This chain connects TRBV12-3 or TRBV12-4 to TRBJ1-2; tentative D call: TRBD1 (5 bases). This CDR3 contains 15 residues. Deletions cut 5 bases from V and 0 bases from J, with 13 bases between. Here the CDR3 DNA reads TGTGCCAGCAGTGAAGACAGCGGAGCTAACTATGGCTACACCTTC. Residues: CASSEDSGANYGYTF.

This chain connects TRBV29-1 to TRBJ1-1; D unclear. Trimming removed 4 bases at V and 4 bases at J, with 7 bases between. Germline loops: CDR1 SQVTM, CDR2 ANQGSEA. This CDR3 region has 11 residues. Here the CDR3 reads CSVGWGTEAFF. The DNA of the CDR3 is TGCAGCGTTGGATGGGGCACTGAAGCTTTCTTT.

This clonotype was seen a few times. This chain uses TRBV29-1 with TRBJ1-6; D ambiguous. CDR3 length: 14 residues. In germline, CDR1 is SQVTM, CDR2 ANQGSEA. The V end lost 4 bases, the J end lost 8 bases, and 15 bases lay between the germline ends. The CDR3 spells CSVVATQEDSPLHF. The CDR3 DNA reads TGCAGCGTTGTGGCTACTCAAGAGGATTCACCCCTCCACTTT.

Only a few counts were recorded for this clonotype. The chain is built from TRBV10-3 and TRBJ2-5, with D uncertain. The CDR3 has 11 residues. V dropped 3 bases and J dropped 5 bases, with 4 bases sitting between them. CDR1 and CDR2 from the germline V gene are ENHRY and SYGVKD. CDR3 DNA sequence: TGTGCCATCAGTGACGAGGAGACCCAGTACTTC. This gives the protein CAISDEETQYF.